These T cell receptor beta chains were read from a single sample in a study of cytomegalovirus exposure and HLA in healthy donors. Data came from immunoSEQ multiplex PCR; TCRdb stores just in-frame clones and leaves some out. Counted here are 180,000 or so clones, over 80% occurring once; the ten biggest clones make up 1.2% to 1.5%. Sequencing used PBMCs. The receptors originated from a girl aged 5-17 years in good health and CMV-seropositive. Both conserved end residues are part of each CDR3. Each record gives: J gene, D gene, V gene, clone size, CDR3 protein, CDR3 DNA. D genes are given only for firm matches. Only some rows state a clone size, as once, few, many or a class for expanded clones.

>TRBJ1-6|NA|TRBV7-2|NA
CASSLGAGVGFNSPLHF
TGTGCCAGCAGCTTAGGTGCAGGGGTAGGATTTAATTCACCCCTCCACTTT
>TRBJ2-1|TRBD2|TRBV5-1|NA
CASSAGTSADNEQFF
TGCGCCAGCAGCGCCGGGACTAGCGCCGACAATGAGCAGTTCTTC
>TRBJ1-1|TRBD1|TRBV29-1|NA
CSSTGVNTEAFF
TGCAGCTCAACAGGGGTGAACACTGAAGCTTTCTTT
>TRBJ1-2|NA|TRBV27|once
CASSSEARGENYGYTF
TGTGCCAGCAGTTCAGAGGCTAGGGGCGAGAACTATGGCTACACCTTC
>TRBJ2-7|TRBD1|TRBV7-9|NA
CASSLRQGINEQYF
TGTGCCAGCAGCTTAAGACAGGGGATAAACGAGCAGTACTTC
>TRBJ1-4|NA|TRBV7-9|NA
CASSEQGEGEKLFF
TGTGCCAGCAGCGAACAGGGTGAGGGGGAAAAACTGTTTTTT
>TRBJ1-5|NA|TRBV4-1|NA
CASSQGRGIGNQPQHF
TGCGCCAGCAGCCAAGGCAGGGGAATCGGCAATCAGCCCCAGCATTTT
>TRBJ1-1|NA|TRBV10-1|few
CASSEIPGDTEAFF
TGCGCCAGCAGTGAGATCCCGGGTGACACTGAAGCTTTCTTT
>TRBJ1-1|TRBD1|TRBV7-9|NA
CASSLGGAYNEAFF
TGTGCTAGCAGCTTAGGGGGCGCTTATAATGAAGCTTTCTTT
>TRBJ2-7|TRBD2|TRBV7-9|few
CASSLETSGLSYEQYF
TGTGCCAGCAGCTTAGAGACTAGCGGGCTATCCTACGAGCAGTACTTC
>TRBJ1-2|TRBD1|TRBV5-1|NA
CASNPGQGAGGYTF
TGCGCCAGCAACCCCGGACAGGGGGCTGGTGGCTACACCTTC
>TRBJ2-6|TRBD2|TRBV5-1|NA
CASTPRGDGANVLTF
TGCGCCAGCACCCCGCGGGGGGACGGGGCCAACGTCCTGACTTTC
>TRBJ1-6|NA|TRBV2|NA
CASTLDRQANSPLHF
TGTGCCAGCACCCTGGACAGACAAGCAAATTCACCCCTCCACTTT
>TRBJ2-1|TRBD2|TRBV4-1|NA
CASSQASKLADNEQFF
TGCGCCAGCAGCCAAGCGTCGAAACTAGCGGACAATGAGCAGTTCTTC
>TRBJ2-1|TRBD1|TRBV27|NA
CASSLSTTRGQGSYNEQFF
TGTGCCAGCAGTTTATCGACCACTCGGGGACAGGGCTCCTACAATGAGCAGTTCTTC
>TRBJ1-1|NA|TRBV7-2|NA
CASSLVENTEAFF
TGTGCCAGCAGCTTAGTAGAGAACACTGAAGCTTTCTTT
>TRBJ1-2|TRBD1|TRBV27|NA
CASSSSTLDRGYYGYTF
TGTGCCAGCAGTTCCTCCACCCTCGACAGGGGGTACTATGGCTACACCTTC
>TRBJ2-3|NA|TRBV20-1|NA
CSARFRDTQYF
TGCAGTGCTAGGTTTCGAGATACGCAGTATTTT
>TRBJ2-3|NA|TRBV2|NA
CASYRIYDTQYF
TGTGCCAGCTACAGGATCTACGATACGCAGTATTTT